A selection of T cell receptor beta chains follows, all from one sample in a study of blood T cell repertoires in COVID-19. The assay was immunoSEQ multiplex PCR, and TCRdb's table has in-frame clones only and misses some. This sample has some 490,000 clones, with around 85% found just once. Specimen: PBMCs or T cells enriched from blood (not recorded which). Source of these receptors: a woman in her sixties who had recovered from COVID-19. CDR3s leave out the opening cysteine and the closing phenylalanine or tryptophan.

v_call	j_call	cdr3_aa
TRBV7-6	TRBJ2-6	ASSPEISSGANVLT
TRBV29-1	TRBJ1-1	SETDSMNTEAF
TRBV5-8	TRBJ2-1	ASSLRDLPGGEQF
TRBV6-4	TRBJ2-2	ASSRGTGDAGELF
TRBV6-5	TRBJ1-4	ASKGQATNEKLF
TRBV2	TRBJ1-1	ASSVKRQGTFEAF
TRBV7-9	TRBJ2-7	ASSPAGGSSYEQY
TRBV13	TRBJ1-6	ASSLDGGRGNSPLH
TRBV11-3	TRBJ1-1	ASTYRSQNTEAF
TRBV6-2/TRBV6-3	TRBJ2-7	ASSYSEGSYEQY
TRBV6-5	TRBJ2-1	ASSYSGYNEQF
TRBV5-1	TRBJ2-3	ASSRGPVDTQY
TRBV12-5	TRBJ2-7	ASGLTGGASYEQY
TRBV27	TRBJ2-7	ASSLSWGGEQY
TRBV3-1/TRBV3-2	TRBJ1-1	ASSQEESDTEAF